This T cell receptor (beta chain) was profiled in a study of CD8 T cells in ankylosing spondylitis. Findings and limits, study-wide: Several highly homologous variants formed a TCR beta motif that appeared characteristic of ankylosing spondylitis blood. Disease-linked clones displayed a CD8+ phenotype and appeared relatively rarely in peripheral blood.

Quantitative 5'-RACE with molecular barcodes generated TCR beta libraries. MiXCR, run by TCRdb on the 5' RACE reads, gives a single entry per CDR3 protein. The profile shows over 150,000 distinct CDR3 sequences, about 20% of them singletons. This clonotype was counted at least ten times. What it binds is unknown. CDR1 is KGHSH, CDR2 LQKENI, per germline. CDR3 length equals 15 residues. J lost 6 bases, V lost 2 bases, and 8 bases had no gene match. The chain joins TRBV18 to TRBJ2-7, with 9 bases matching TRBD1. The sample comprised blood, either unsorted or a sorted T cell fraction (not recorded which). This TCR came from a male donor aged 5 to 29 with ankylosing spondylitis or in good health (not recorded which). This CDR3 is CASSPNNRGPTEQYF. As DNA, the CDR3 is TGTGCCAGCTCACCAAATAACAGGGGGCCCACCGAGCAGTACTTC.